This T cell receptor beta chain appears in the sequencing data of a study of blood T cell repertoires in COVID-19. The overall study: Donors in the United States, Italy and Spain gave samples during acute or convalescent COVID-19. The cDNA or gDNA used as material had been derived from T cells, B-cell-depleted T cells, or PBMCs.

Between the trimmed V and J ends, which lost 0 bases and 2 bases, there was a span of 17 bases. This CDR3 spans 17 amino acids. CDR1 SGHRS and CDR2 YFSETQ come from the germline V gene. Sequencing used immunoSEQ multiplex PCR; TCRdb keeps in-frame clones, though not all of them. This sample has 90,000 to 120,000 clones, with approximately 88% found just once. The receptor's source is a human donor in a cohort sampled during active COVID-19. This sequence joins TRBV5-1 and TRBJ2-5, with D uncertain. The specimen sequenced was peripheral blood. CDR3 sequence: CASSLVPGSVRQETQYF. DNA for the CDR3: TGCGCCAGCAGCTTGGTTCCGGGTTCAGTTCGGCAAGAGACCCAGTACTTC.